This TCR beta chain comes out of a study of post-analysis software for immune sequencing data. Whole-study findings and limits: Five or six TRBV segments, TRBV5-6, TRBV5-1 and TRBV20-1 among them, were found more frequent in patients than controls. Multiple sclerosis patients had significantly lower normalized Chao1 diversity than controls.

V was clipped by 4 bases and J by 2 bases, with 18 bases between them. The CDR3 has 17 residues. CDR1 and CDR2 (germline): SGHTA, FQGNSA. Incorporated into the TCR beta cDNA libraries were unique molecular identifiers, which served to reduce PCR and sequencing biases. MiXCR was run by TCRdb on the PCR reads, yielding one entry per CDR3 protein. The repertoire holds roughly 430,000 distinct CDR3 sequences, roughly 38% seen once, with around 8% in the top ten. Regarding this clonotype: The antigen is unknown.

This chain uses TRBV7-2 with TRBJ1-5; possibly TRBD1 for D (6 bases). The sequencing sample was made of blood. This clonotype was sampled from a girl aged 2-10 years with multiple sclerosis. CDR3 DNA sequence: TGTGCCAGCAGCTCGAGGGCCCGAGGGGGTGGCAATCAGCCCCAGCATTTT. Its protein is CASSSRARGGGNQPQHF. Full variable domain (outside the CDR3, taken from reference TRBV7-2 and TRBJ1-5): GAGVSQSPSNKVTEKGKDVELRCDPISGHTALYWYRQSLGQGLEFLIYFQGNSAPDKSGLPSDRFSAERTGGSVSTLTIQRTQQEDSAVYLCASSSRARGGGNQPQHFGDGTRLSIL.